Listed here are 16 T cell receptor beta chains from one sample, sequenced in a study of post-analysis software for immune sequencing data. Study conclusions and caveats: TRBV5-6, TRBV5-1 and TRBV20-1 belonged to a set of about five TRBV segments that were more frequent in patients than controls.

TCR beta cDNA libraries had unique molecular identifiers. TCRdb reprocessed the PCR reads with MiXCR, giving one entry per CDR3 protein. The sample yields about 770,000 distinct CDR3 sequences, about half seen once. The antigens for these receptors are not known. The sample taken for sequencing was blood. These receptors were taken from a girl between 5 and 17 years old with multiple sclerosis.

This clonotype was picked up a small number of times. V is TRBV28 and J is TRBJ2-7, with TRBD2 matching 8 bases. The CDR3 has 16 amino acids. Losses at the gene ends were 4 bases for V and 0 bases for J; bases not matched to a gene: 8. Germline CDR1 is MDHEN and CDR2 is SYDVKM. The CDR3 loop reads CASSYTYSGISYEQYF. CDR3 in DNA: TGTGCCAGCAGTTATACCTATAGCGGGATCTCCTACGAGCAGTACTTC.

The rearrangement joins TRBV10-3 to TRBJ1-1; 7 nucleotides align to TRBD1. Germline lookup yields CDR1 ENHRY and CDR2 SYGVKD. With 0 bases clipped from V and 1 base from J, the junction kept 2 bases outside the gene matches. The length of the CDR3 is 15 residues. DNA of the CDR3: TGTGCCATCAGTGAGTCGGACAGGCGGAACACTGAAGCTTTCTTT. Its translation is CAISESDRRNTEAFF.

The V and J genes are TRBV20-1 and TRBJ2-4; TRBD2 matches 8 bases. V trimming: 5 bases; J trimming: 8 bases; junction bases outside the gene matches: 11. The CDR3 runs to 14 residues. Germline V CDR1 and CDR2: DFQATT, SNEGSKA (reference sequence). This CDR3 reads CSASLSGRTDIQYF. The CDR3 DNA sequence: TGCAGTGCTTCCCTCAGCGGGAGAACGGACATTCAGTACTTC.

The rearrangement uses TRBV7-3 and TRBJ2-3, with TRBD2 matching over 14 bases. Germline trimming cut 5 bases from V and 5 bases from J; bases unmatched to any gene: 6. Germline V CDR1 and CDR2: SGHTA, FQGTGA. The CDR3 length is 16 residues. The CDR3, as DNA: TGTGCCAGCAGCCCCGGACTAGCGGGAGGCCGAGATACGCAGTATTTT. Translated: CASSPGLAGGRDTQYF.

CDR3 sequence (DNA): TGTGCCAGCAGCTTAGCGAACCTATTAAGCACAGATACGCAGTATTTT. Residues: CASSLANLLSTDTQYF. The genes are TRBV7-2 and TRBJ2-3; D is ambiguous. Germline values: CDR1 SGHTA, CDR2 FQGNSA. The V end was cut by 0 bases, the J end by 0 bases, with 10 bases between. This CDR3 region has 16 residues. The whole variable domain, filled in from reference TRBV7-2 and TRBJ2-3, reads GAGVSQSPSNKVTEKGKDVELRCDPISGHTALYWYRQSLGQGLEFLIYFQGNSAPDKSGLPSDRFSAERTGGSVSTLTIQRTQQEDSAVYLCASSLANLLSTDTQYFGPGTRLTVL.

This clonotype showed up just a few times. V gene TRBV20-1 combines with J gene TRBJ2-7; D is unresolved. The CDR3 sequence is 14 residues long. V lost 0 bases, J lost 0 bases, and 9 bases lay in between. CDR1 is DFQATT, CDR2 SNEGSKA, per germline (reference sequence). The CDR3 nucleotides read TGCAGTGCTAGAGATAGGAACTTCTCCTACGAGCAGTACTTC. Translating it yields CSARDRNFSYEQYF.

This chain connects TRBV5-1 to TRBJ1-2, with D unclear. The CDR3 sequence is 13 residues long. The germline CDR1 and CDR2 sequences are SGHRS and YFSETQ. The V end lost 3 bases, the J end lost 6 bases, and 12 bases lay between the germline ends. CDR3 coding DNA: TGCGCCAGCAGCTCCCTGGGGAAGGATGGCTACACCTTC. It is translated as CASSSLGKDGYTF.

This clonotype was picked up a small number of times. The chain carries TRBV10-3 and TRBJ2-3, with 8 bases lining up with TRBD1. The V gene's germline CDR1 is ENHRY and CDR2 SYGVKD. The V and J ends lost 2 bases and 6 bases, in that order; junction bases with no gene match: 7. CDR3 length: 15 amino acids. The CDR3 sequence is CAISEPERQGDTQYF. The CDR3 DNA is TGTGCCATCAGTGAGCCAGAACGACAGGGGGATACGCAGTATTTT.

This clonotype was seen only a few times. The V gene is TRBV20-1, the J gene TRBJ2-7; tentatively, D is TRBD1 (6 bases). Trimming cost V 3 bases and J 2 bases, with 14 bases left between them. CDR1 and CDR2 (germline): DFQATT, SNEGSKA (reference sequence). The CDR3 spans 14 residues. CDR3: CSASPRAGAYEQYF. The CDR3 DNA follows: TGCAGTGCTAGCCCGCGGGCAGGGGCCTACGAGCAGTACTTC.

A few counts support this clonotype. This chain joins TRBV6-2 or TRBV6-3 and TRBJ2-7; 8 nucleotides agree with TRBD2. The junction had 15 bases not matched to a gene; V was cut back by 0 bases and J by 2 bases. The CDR3 is 19 residues long. Germline V gene lookup returns CDR1 MNHEY and CDR2 SVGEGT. The CDR3 DNA is TGTGCCAGCAGTTACTCCCCTGGAATCGGAATAGCGGGAACCTACGAGCAGTACTTC. Translating it yields CASSYSPGIGIAGTYEQYF.

This clonotype was detected once. This chain links TRBV12-3 or TRBV12-4 with TRBJ2-2; the match to TRBD1 covers 7 bases. The CDR3 runs to 17 residues. V shed 4 bases, J shed 4 bases, and the junction held 12 bases outside the gene matches. CDR3 loop: CASSWDPRGGFTGELFF. DNA of the CDR3: TGTGCCAGCAGTTGGGACCCCAGAGGGGGCTTCACCGGGGAGCTGTTTTTT.

The rearrangement links TRBV20-1 to TRBJ2-2; a possible D gene is TRBD2 (7 bases). Trimming shortened V by 6 bases and J by 7 bases, and 21 bases separated the two germline ends. The germline gives CDR1 DFQATT, CDR2 SNEGSKA (reference sequence). This CDR3 contains 15 residues. CDR3 nucleotide sequence: TGCAGTGCGTTGGGGGGCGGGAGATCGTACGGGGAGCTGTTTTTT. This codes for CSALGGGRSYGELFF.

This clonotype has ten or more counts. At one end, the junction sequence differs from germline, possibly due to a read error. V usage is TRBV6-5 and J usage is TRBJ2-7; TRBD2 aligns across 16 bases. CDR3 size: 16 residues. Germline values: CDR1 MNHEY, CDR2 SVGAGI. The CDR3 loop is CASSPGLAGGPYEQYF. The DNA for the CDR3 is TGCGCCAGCAGCCCGGGACTAGCGGGAGGGCCTTACGAGCAGTACTTC.

The chain uses TRBV5-1 and TRBJ2-1; TRBD2 matches at 9 bases. Trimming removed 2 bases from V and 7 bases from J; junction bases left unmatched: 7. CDR3 size: 15 residues. In germline, CDR1 is SGHRS, CDR2 YFSETQ. As DNA, the CDR3 is TGCGCCAGCAGCTTTCGCGGGAGGGGACGGAATGAGCAGTTCTTC. As protein: CASSFRGRGRNEQFF.

The table lists this clonotype with a few counts. The chain recombines TRBV28 with TRBJ1-2, with D perhaps matching TRBD1 (5 bases). V shed 2 bases and J shed 6 bases, with 16 bases lying between them. The CDR3 is made up of 15 amino acids. Per the germline V gene, CDR1 is MDHEN and CDR2 is SYDVKM. The CDR3 DNA reads as TGTGCCAGCAGTTTAAGGGGCAGGGTAGGCAATGGCTACACCTTC. It is translated as CASSLRGRVGNGYTF.

The rearrangement uses TRBV28 and TRBJ2-4; D perhaps matches TRBD1 (5 bases). Germline V CDR1 and CDR2: MDHEN, SYDVKM. Trimming pared 6 bases from V and 3 bases from J, leaving 21 bases between. This CDR3 has 17 residues. The CDR3 DNA reads TGTGCCAGCAGCCCTGAAGGGGCGGCTGATATCAAAAACATTCAGTACTTC. Translated: CASSPEGAADIKNIQYF.